Listed below are T cell receptor beta chains from one sample, sequenced in a study of immune characterization of retroperitoneal liposarcoma. TCRdb re-derived calls from the PCR reads in MiXCR, one entry per CDR3 protein. The sample contains more than 15,000 distinct CDR3 sequences, approximately 37% of which appear only once. The sequenced material came from blood. The receptor set was obtained from a male donor with retroperitoneal liposarcoma. The CDR3 runs from the conserved cysteine through the conserved F or W.

v_gene	j_gene	CDR3aa
TRBV12-3/TRBV12-4	TRBJ2-1	CASSSERGGGDEQFF
TRBV6-1	TRBJ2-1	CASSVGTSGNNEQFF
TRBV6-4	TRBJ2-1	CASSEGQGGYDEQFF
TRBV27	NA	CASSIRDGRQQYF
TRBV6-1	TRBJ2-1	CASNPGVAYEQFF
TRBV6-1	TRBJ1-2	CASKAQRDGGDTF
TRBV12-3/TRBV12-4	TRBJ2-4	CASSLPSLARGTKNIQYF
TRBV12-3/TRBV12-4	TRBJ2-3	CATGAGVTDTQYF
TRBV7-2	TRBJ1-4	CASSPQGGEKLFF
TRBV6-1	TRBJ2-3	CASSSGLAATDTQYF
TRBV7-2	TRBJ2-3	CASSLGGLAGDAQYF
TRBV11-3	TRBJ2-1	CASTVVGGSLETQFF
TRBV6-1	NA	CASSLPHGMTYEQYF
TRBV11-3	TRBJ2-5	CASSFLAGGQETQYF
TRBV12-3/TRBV12-4	TRBJ2-5	CASSSTDLQYF
TRBV7-8	TRBJ2-5	CASSLSVETGGGHQF
TRBV24-1	TRBJ2-1	CATSEVGGGEQFF
TRBV6-1	TRBJ2-7	CASTLKGGAGRYF
TRBV11-1	TRBJ2-1	CASSLEGEQFF
TRBV6-1	TRBJ2-1	CASSLRAVETQFF